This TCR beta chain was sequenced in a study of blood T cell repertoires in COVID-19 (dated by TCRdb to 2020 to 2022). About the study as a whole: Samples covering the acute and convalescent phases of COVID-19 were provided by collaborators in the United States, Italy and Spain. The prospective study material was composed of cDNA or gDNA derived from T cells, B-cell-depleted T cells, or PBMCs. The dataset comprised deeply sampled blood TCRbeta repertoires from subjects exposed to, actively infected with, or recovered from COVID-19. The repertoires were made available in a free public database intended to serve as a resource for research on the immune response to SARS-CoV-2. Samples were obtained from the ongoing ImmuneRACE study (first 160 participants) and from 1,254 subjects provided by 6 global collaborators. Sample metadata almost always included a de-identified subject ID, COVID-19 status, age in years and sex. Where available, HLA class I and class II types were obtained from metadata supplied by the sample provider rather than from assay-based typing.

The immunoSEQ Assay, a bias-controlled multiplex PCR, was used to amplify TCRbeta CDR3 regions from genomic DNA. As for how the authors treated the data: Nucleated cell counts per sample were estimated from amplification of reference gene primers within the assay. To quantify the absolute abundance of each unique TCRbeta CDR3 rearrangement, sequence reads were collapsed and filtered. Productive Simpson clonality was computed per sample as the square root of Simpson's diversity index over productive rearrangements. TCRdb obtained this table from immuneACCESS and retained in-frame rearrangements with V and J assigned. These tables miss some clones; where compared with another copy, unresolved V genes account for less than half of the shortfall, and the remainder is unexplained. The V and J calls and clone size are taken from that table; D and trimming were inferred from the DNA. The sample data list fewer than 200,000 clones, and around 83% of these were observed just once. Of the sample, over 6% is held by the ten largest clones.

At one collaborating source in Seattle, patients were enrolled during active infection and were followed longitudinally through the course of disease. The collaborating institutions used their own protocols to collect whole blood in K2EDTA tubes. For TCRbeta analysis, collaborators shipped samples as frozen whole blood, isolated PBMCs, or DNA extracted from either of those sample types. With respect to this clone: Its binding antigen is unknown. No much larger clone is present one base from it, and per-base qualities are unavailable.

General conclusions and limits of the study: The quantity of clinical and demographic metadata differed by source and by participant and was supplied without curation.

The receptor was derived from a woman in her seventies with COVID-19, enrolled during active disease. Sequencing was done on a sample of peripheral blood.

The DNA is TGTGCCAGCAGCTTAGAACAGGGTCTAGAGACCCAGTACTTC. Translation gives CASSLEQGLETQYF. In this chain, TRBV7-2 is recombined with TRBJ2-5; the D segment could be TRBD1, given 6 matching bases. At the junction V is shortened by 1 base and J by 4 bases, with 10 bases in between. As encoded in the germline V gene, CDR1 is SGHTA while CDR2 is FQGNSA. There are 14 amino acids in the CDR3, from cysteine to phenylalanine inclusive. Just CDR3 DNA is preserved here, 42 bases in frame from base 1.